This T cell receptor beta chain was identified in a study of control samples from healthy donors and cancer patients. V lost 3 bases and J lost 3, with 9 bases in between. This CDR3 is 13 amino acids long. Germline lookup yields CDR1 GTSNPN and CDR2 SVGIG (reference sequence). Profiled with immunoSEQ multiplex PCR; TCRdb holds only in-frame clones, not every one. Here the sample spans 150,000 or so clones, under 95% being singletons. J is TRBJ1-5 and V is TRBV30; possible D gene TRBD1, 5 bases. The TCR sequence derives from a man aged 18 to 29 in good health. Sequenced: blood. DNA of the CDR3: TGTGCCTGGAGCAGGGATTACAATCAGCCCCAGCATTTT. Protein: CAWSRDYNQPQHF.